This T cell receptor beta chain was observed in a study of blood T cell repertoires in COVID-19. About the research overall: The United States, Italy and Spain were the sources of the acute and convalescent COVID-19 samples. PBMCs, B-cell-depleted T cells, or T cells were the source of the cDNA or gDNA that made up the material.

The CDR3 length is 13 residues. Looked up from germline, CDR1 is SGHVS and CDR2 is FQNEAQ. The germline V and J ends were trimmed by 0 bases and 1 base, with 3 bases remaining between them. Enrolled during active infection, Seattle patients were then followed longitudinally. Per the original methods: Quantification of nucleated cells was approximated via reference gene primer amplification. Clones were read by immunoSEQ multiplex PCR, and TCRdb kept only the in-frame ones, dropping some. Clone size and the V and J calls come from that table; the DNA yielded D and trimming. Found here are more than 150,000 clones, around 84% of them singletons; the top ten hold 0.58%.

The receptor was derived from a man between 60 and 75 years old with COVID-19, enrolled during active disease. The sequencing input was peripheral blood. The chain couples TRBV7-8 to TRBJ1-1; D unresolved. CDR3 bases: TGTGCCAGCAGCTTAGCCCAGAACACTGAAGCTTTCTTT. This gives the protein CASSLAQNTEAFF.